This T cell receptor beta chain appears in the sequencing data of a study of T cell repertoires in cytomegalovirus infection. TCRdb independently ran MiXCR on the reads; one entry per CDR3 protein. The table records fewer than 250,000 distinct CDR3 sequences, over 20% of them present only once. Notes on the study in general: CMV-specific TCR beta clonotypes restricted by HLA-C dominated the ex vivo response. Cumulative frequency of public TCR beta families picked out carriers of CMV plus the relevant HLA.

Of note for this clonotype: Its antigen is as yet unknown.

The V segment lost 4 bases and the J segment 5 bases; nucleotides outside the gene matches: 16. The germline V gene has CDR1 DFQATT and CDR2 SNEGSKA (reference sequence). There are 17 residues in the CDR3. The sample comprised CD8+ T cells from PBMCs. This TCR came from a human donor in good health (CMV status not recorded). Some clones in this sample may be carry-over from other donors' samples. The chain couples TRBV20-1 to TRBJ2-5; 10 nucleotides align to TRBD2. CDR3 loop: CSATPGTSAVRWETQYF. The DNA of the CDR3 is TGCAGTGCTACGCCCGGGACTAGCGCGGTCCGTTGGGAGACCCAGTACTTC.